This T cell receptor (beta chain) was retrieved from a study of blood T cell repertoires in COVID-19. Data came from immunoSEQ multiplex PCR; TCRdb stores just in-frame clones and leaves some out. The sample holds 200,000 to 250,000 clones; around 83% are singletons and the top ten take 9.5% to 10%. Germline V gives CDR1 LGHNA, CDR2 YNFKEQ. V shed 3 bases and J 5 bases; nucleotides not matched to a gene: 7. The CDR3 is made up of 17 amino acids. This clone has only one observation. The sample was peripheral blood. This TCR was recovered from a middle-aged man with active or convalescent COVID-19. The rearrangement links TRBV4-2 to TRBJ1-6, with 10 bases lining up with TRBD1. The CDR3 DNA reads as TGTGCCAGCAGCCACCGGGACAGGGGAGAAGATAATTCACCCCTCCACTTT. Translating it yields CASSHRDRGEDNSPLHF.